Following are 16 T cell receptor beta chains from one sample sequenced in a study of blood T cell repertoires in COVID-19. TCRdb's table, derived via immunoSEQ multiplex PCR, lists solely in-frame clones and lacks some. The repertoire includes 200,000 or so clones, around 88% of them detected once, and under 2.5% sits in the top ten. Specimen: PBMCs or T cells enriched from blood (not recorded which). The receptors come from a woman between 35 and 50 years old with acute COVID-19.

The V gene is TRBV6-5, the J gene TRBJ1-2, with no clear D. The CDR3 runs 14 residues. Looked up from germline, CDR1 is MNHEY and CDR2 is SVGAGI. The germline V and J ends were trimmed by 0 bases and 4 bases, with 9 bases remaining between them. CDR3 sequence reads: CASSYSRGGYGYTF. The CDR3, as DNA: TGTGCCAGCAGTTACTCCCGAGGAGGCTATGGCTACACCTTC.

CDR3 amino acids: CASIISGGQSNSYNEQFF. CDR3 DNA sequence: TGTGCCAGCATCATTAGCGGGGGCCAATCAAACTCCTACAATGAGCAGTTCTTC. The V gene is TRBV5-4, the J gene TRBJ2-1; 9 nucleotides line up with TRBD2. This CDR3 spans 18 amino acids. After removal of 6 bases from V and 0 bases from J, the junction contained 13 bases not matched to a gene. From germline, CDR1 is SGHNT and CDR2 YYREEE (reference sequence).

This chain joins TRBV5-5 and TRBJ2-6; 15 bases align to TRBD2. V lost 4 bases and J lost 1; bases outside the gene matches: 3. Germline V gene lookup returns CDR1 SGHKS and CDR2 YYEKEE (reference sequence). The CDR3 loop spans 18 amino acids. This chain's CDR3 is CASSTGTSGRSGANVLTF. CDR3 DNA: TGTGCCAGCAGCACAGGGACTAGCGGGAGGTCTGGGGCCAACGTCCTGACTTTC. Together with reference TRBV5-5 and TRBJ2-6, the CDR3 gives the full variable domain: DAGVTQSPTHLIKTRGQQVTLRCSPISGHKSVSWYQQVLGQGPQFIFQYYEKEERGRGNFPDRFSARQFPNYSSELNVNALLLGDSALYLCASSTGTSGRSGANVLTFGAGSRLTVL.

The rearrangement links TRBV11-2 to TRBJ1-6; TRBD1 is a possible D gene (6 bases). Germline V lookup: CDR1 SGHAT, CDR2 FQNNGV. The CDR3 is 17 residues long. The V end was cut by 1 base, the J end by 12 bases, with 22 bases between. The CDR3 here is CASSLGRRGRGDRPLHF. DNA for the CDR3: TGTGCCAGCAGCTTAGGACGCCGGGGCAGGGGCGATCGACCCCTCCACTTT.

The rearrangement joins TRBV5-1 to TRBJ1-6, with 7 bases lining up with TRBD1. Germline CDR1 reads SGHRS; CDR2 reads YFSETQ. This CDR3 is 14 amino acids long. V shed 0 bases and J 6 bases; nucleotides not matched to a gene: 0. CDR3 DNA sequence: TGCGCCAGCAGCTTGGAGGGGGCTAATTCACCCCTCCACTTT. This translates into CASSLEGANSPLHF.

The rearrangement links TRBV3-1 (or the pseudogene TRBV3-2) to TRBJ1-5; 8 bases align to TRBD1. Germline V CDR1 and CDR2: LGHDT, YNNKEL (reference sequence). The CDR3 has 14 residues. The trim removed 4 bases at V and 4 bases at J, leaving 3 bases unmatched. In nucleotides, the CDR3 is TGTGCCAGCAGCCCCCGACAGGGGAATCAGCCCCAGCATTTT. Amino acid sequence: CASSPRQGNQPQHF.

The chain carries TRBV10-2 and TRBJ2-2, with TRBD2 matching over 14 bases. The J segment lost 1 base and the V segment lost 7 bases, leaving 2 bases of the junction unmatched. The CDR3 spans 16 residues. Germline V CDR1 and CDR2: WSHSY, SAAADI. Written as DNA, the CDR3 is TGCGCCAGCACTGGGACTAGCGGGGGGAACACCGGGGAGCTGTTTTTT. It is translated as CASTGTSGGNTGELFF.

V is TRBV5-4 and J is TRBJ2-2; 9 nucleotides align to TRBD2. There are 17 residues in the CDR3. The V gene end was trimmed by 1 base and the J gene end by 5 bases; junction bases not matched to a gene: 9. Per germline, CDR1 SGHNT and CDR2 YYREEE (reference sequence). In nucleotides, the CDR3 is TGTGCCAGCAGCTTGAGGCTGAGGCGGGGGGGGACCGGGGAGCTGTTTTTT. This codes for CASSLRLRRGGTGELFF. The complete variable domain, with remaining parts taken from reference TRBV5-4 and TRBJ2-2, reads ETGVTQSPTHLIKTRGQQVTLRCSSQSGHNTVSWYQQALGQGPQFIFQYYREEENGRGNFPPRFSGLQFPNYSSELNVNALELDDSALYLCASSLRLRRGGTGELFFGEGSRLTVL.

This chain links TRBV3-1 (or the pseudogene TRBV3-2) with TRBJ1-4, with TRBD1 matching over 7 bases. Trimming at V came to 1 base and at J to 10 bases, leaving 9 bases not matched to a gene. The CDR3 is 15 residues long. Per germline, CDR1 LGHDT and CDR2 YNNKEL (reference sequence). CDR3 bases: TGTGCCAGCAGCCAAGCAATACAGGGGCCCAGAAAACTGTTTTTT. As protein: CASSQAIQGPRKLFF.

This chain links TRBV6-5 with TRBJ1-6; D may be TRBD1 (5 bases). This CDR3 is 15 amino acids long. V dropped 5 bases and J dropped 0 bases, with 8 bases sitting between them. Germline values: CDR1 MNHEY, CDR2 SVGAGI. CDR3 coding DNA: TGTGCCAGCAGTCCAGGGCGCTCCTATAATTCACCCCTCCACTTT. This encodes CASSPGRSYNSPLHF.

The chain carries TRBV2 and TRBJ1-1; TRBD1 is a possible D gene (5 bases). The germline V and J ends were trimmed by 4 bases and 4 bases, with 13 bases remaining between them. This CDR3 spans 14 amino acids. Germline assignment: CDR1 SNHLY and CDR2 FYNNEI. The CDR3 nucleotides read TGTGCCAGCAGTGTTCAGGGCCGCGGCACTGAAGCTTTCTTT. It specifies CASSVQGRGTEAFF.

The rearrangement uses TRBV6-2 or TRBV6-3 and TRBJ2-6; no reliable D call. With 6 bases removed from V and 2 bases from J, the gap between germline ends came to 11 bases. The CDR3 covers 15 residues. In germline, CDR1 is MNHEY, CDR2 SVGEGT. The CDR3 nucleotides read TGTGCCAGCAGCCCCCTCGGTACTGGGGCCAACGTCCTGACTTTC. Amino acid sequence: CASSPLGTGANVLTF.

The chain couples TRBV29-1 to TRBJ1-1; 7 bases are a match to TRBD1. The CDR3 sequence is 13 residues long. Germline V gives CDR1 SQVTM, CDR2 ANQGSEA. J gave up 4 bases and V 4 bases, and 6 bases lay outside the gene matches. The CDR3 sequence: CSVGGKGATEAFF. In DNA form, the CDR3 reads TGCAGCGTTGGAGGGAAGGGGGCCACTGAAGCTTTCTTT.

The J gene is TRBJ2-2, the V gene TRBV30; D gene uncertain. This CDR3 spans 13 amino acids. V lost 3 bases, J lost 6 bases, and 11 bases lay in between. The germline V gene encodes CDR1 GTSNPN and CDR2 SVGIG (reference sequence). CDR3 protein: CAWSPRQAGELFF. Here the CDR3 DNA reads TGTGCCTGGAGCCCCCGCCAGGCCGGGGAGCTGTTTTTT.

The rearrangement uses TRBV18 and TRBJ1-6, with D hard to call. Germline loops: CDR1 KGHSH, CDR2 LQKENI. The CDR3 extends over 15 amino acids. V lost 5 bases, J lost 2 bases, and 10 bases lay in between. The chain's CDR3 is CASSEVTTYNSPLHF. The CDR3 DNA is TGTGCCAGCTCAGAGGTCACCACCTATAATTCACCCCTCCACTTT.

This rearrangement joins TRBV11-2 to TRBJ2-1; a possible D gene is TRBD2 (5 bases). The germline gives CDR1 SGHAT, CDR2 FQNNGV. Trimming removed 2 bases from V and 4 bases from J, with 9 bases in between. The CDR3 is 14 residues long. The CDR3 sequence: CASSLITGYNEQFF. The CDR3 DNA reads as TGTGCCAGCAGCTTAATTACGGGATACAATGAGCAGTTCTTC.